This is a list of T cell receptor beta chains from one sample in a study of T-cell reconstitution after alpha-beta-depleted transplantation in children. TCRdb called the PCR reads again in MiXCR, with one record for every CDR3 protein. Among approximately 490,000 distinct CDR3 sequences listed, roughly 10% were seen once. The input for sequencing was PBMCs, taken before TCRalphabeta/CD19-depleted stem cell transplant. The receptor set was obtained from a child aged 2-15 years with inherited bone marrow failure, due to receive a stem cell transplant. The CDR3 runs from the conserved cysteine through the conserved F or W. A D gene is named only where the DNA matches it firmly.

CDR3 length	V gene	J gene	D gene	CDR3 protein
17	TRBV7-9	TRBJ2-2	TRBD1	CASSFRRTGEGTGELFF
14	TRBV20-1	TRBJ1-2	-	CSATLQGSDYGYTF
16	TRBV10-2	TRBJ2-3	-	CASSGLGTVSTDTQYF
15	TRBV27	TRBJ2-7	TRBD1	CASSSFVTGGDEQYF
15	TRBV20-1	TRBJ2-1	TRBD2	CSAWPTSGFYNEQFF
15	TRBV9	TRBJ1-5	-	CASSVLSGEGQPQHF
16	TRBV5-1	TRBJ2-6	-	CASSSRQGSGANVLTF
19	TRBV18	TRBJ2-7	TRBD1	CASSPSISAPGQGPRGQYF
16	TRBV28	TRBJ1-1	-	CASSFLGVGKDRQAFF
14	TRBV7-9	TRBJ1-1	-	CASSQGLTNTEAFF
12	TRBV19	TRBJ2-7	-	CASSIDGYEQYF
18	TRBV4-1	TRBJ2-3	TRBD2	CASSQRMPSGQSTDTQYF
15	TRBV28	TRBJ2-5	TRBD2	CASSLSSGRIETQYF
17	TRBV11-2	TRBJ2-1	-	CASSLSPTLTQYNEQFF
15	TRBV10-3	TRBJ2-7	TRBD1	CAISDMDRVAYEQYF
14	TRBV12-3/TRBV12-4	TRBJ1-5	-	CASSLLAGNQPQHF
16	TRBV3-1	TRBJ2-1	TRBD2	CASSHVRLAESNEQFF
14	TRBV29-1	TRBJ2-7	TRBD1	CSVVGQASSYEQYF
14	TRBV6-2/TRBV6-3	TRBJ2-2	TRBD1	CASGQGSNTGELFF
12	TRBV6-2/TRBV6-3	TRBJ2-1	-	CASSQKYNEQFF
17	TRBV27	TRBJ2-7	TRBD1	CASSLSGDSWSSYEQYF
15	TRBV19	TRBJ2-1	-	CASTKRNLVFNEQFF
14	TRBV12-3/TRBV12-4	TRBJ2-3	-	CASSLSPRGGSQYF
15	TRBV11-2	TRBJ2-7	-	CASKPQRGGSYEQYF
15	TRBV4-3	TRBJ1-1	TRBD1	CASSQDDRENTEAFF
16	TRBV7-2	TRBJ2-7	TRBD2	CASSPMLLAGWNEQYF
21	TRBV11-1	TRBJ2-1	TRBD2	CASAGTSGLAGGNNSYNEQFF
17	TRBV4-2	TRBJ2-6	-	CASSRDGTPGGANVLTF
15	TRBV2	TRBJ1-3	-	CASSERPRAGNTIYF
16	TRBV11-2	TRBJ2-2	-	CASSLLRGANTGELFF
13	TRBV5-5	TRBJ1-2	-	CASSILQGFGYTF
20	TRBV12-5	TRBJ2-1	TRBD2	CASGLVRLAGGIRTYNEQFF
14	TRBV6-1	TRBJ1-3	-	CASSETGLRDTIYF
16	TRBV27	TRBJ2-7	TRBD1	CASSRHPGTGSYEQYF
14	TRBV4-1	TRBJ2-7	-	CASSQDRGPGEQYF
15	TRBV20-1	TRBJ2-1	TRBD2	CSATIAGGGYNEQFF
20	TRBV4-3	TRBJ2-7	-	CASSQDATDLGTPGDYEQYF
12	TRBV20-1	TRBJ2-3	-	CSARDHWDTQYF
19	TRBV28	TRBJ2-7	TRBD2	CASSSWVVAGAVSSYEQYF
14	TRBV3-1	TRBJ2-1	TRBD2	CASVLAGSYNEQFF
18	TRBV15	TRBJ2-3	TRBD2	CATSSDHLGLVSTDTQYF
16	TRBV7-2	TRBJ2-5	TRBD2	CASSSVSGRLVETQYF
15	TRBV12-3/TRBV12-4	TRBJ2-1	TRBD2	CASSPGLEEFSEQFF
16	TRBV4-1	TRBJ2-2	TRBD2	CASSRQGLGNTGELFF
15	TRBV20-1	TRBJ1-2	-	CSARLGGWPDYGYTF
14	TRBV20-1	TRBJ2-1	TRBD2	CSARSGLAINEQFF
16	TRBV4-2	TRBJ1-5	-	CASSQDLGISNQPQHF
15	TRBV12-3/TRBV12-4	TRBJ1-5	-	CASSRNNYSNQPQHF
16	TRBV20-1	TRBJ2-7	-	CSARRQNRALSYEQYF
16	TRBV28	TRBJ2-3	TRBD2	CASSLTLGRALPTQYF
14	TRBV7-8	TRBJ2-7	-	CASSLRGRAYEQYF
13	TRBV10-3	TRBJ1-5	-	CAIRGSGIQPQHF
14	TRBV5-1	TRBJ2-5	TRBD2	CASTPPGGGETQYF